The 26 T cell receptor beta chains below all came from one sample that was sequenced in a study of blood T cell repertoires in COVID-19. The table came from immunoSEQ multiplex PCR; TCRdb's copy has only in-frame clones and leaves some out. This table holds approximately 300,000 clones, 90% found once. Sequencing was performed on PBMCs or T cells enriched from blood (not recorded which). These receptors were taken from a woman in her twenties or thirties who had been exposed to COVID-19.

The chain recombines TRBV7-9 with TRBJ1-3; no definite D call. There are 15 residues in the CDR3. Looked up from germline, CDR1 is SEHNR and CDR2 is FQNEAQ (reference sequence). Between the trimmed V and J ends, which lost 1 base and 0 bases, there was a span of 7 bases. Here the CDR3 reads CASSLVSFSGNTIYF. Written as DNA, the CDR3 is TGTGCCAGCAGCTTAGTGTCCTTCTCTGGAAACACCATATATTTT.

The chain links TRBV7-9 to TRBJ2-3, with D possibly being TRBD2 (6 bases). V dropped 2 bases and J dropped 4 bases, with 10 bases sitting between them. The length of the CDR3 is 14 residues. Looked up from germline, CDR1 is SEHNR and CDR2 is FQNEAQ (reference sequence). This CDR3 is CASSLTGGSDTQYF. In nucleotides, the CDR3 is TGTGCCAGCAGCTTAACTGGGGGGTCAGATACGCAGTATTTT.

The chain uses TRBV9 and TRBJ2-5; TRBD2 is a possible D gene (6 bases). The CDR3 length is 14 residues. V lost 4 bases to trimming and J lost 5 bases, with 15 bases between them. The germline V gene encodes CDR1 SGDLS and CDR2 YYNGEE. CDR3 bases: TGTGCCAGCAGCTCTAACCCTGGGGGGGAGACCCAGTACTTC. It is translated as CASSSNPGGETQYF.

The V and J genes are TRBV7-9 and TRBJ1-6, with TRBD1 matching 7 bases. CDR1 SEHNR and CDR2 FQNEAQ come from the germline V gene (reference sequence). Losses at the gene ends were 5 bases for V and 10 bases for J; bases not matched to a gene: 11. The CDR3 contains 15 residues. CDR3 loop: CASSQLLTGPSPLHF. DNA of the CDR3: TGTGCCAGCAGCCAACTTTTGACAGGGCCATCACCCCTCCACTTT.

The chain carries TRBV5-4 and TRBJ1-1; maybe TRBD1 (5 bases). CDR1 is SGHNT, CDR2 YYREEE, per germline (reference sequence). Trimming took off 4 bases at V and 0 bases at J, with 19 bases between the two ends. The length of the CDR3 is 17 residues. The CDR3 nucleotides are TGTGCCAGCAGCGTCCTGGGGGGGAGGGCTTTGAACACTGAAGCTTTCTTT. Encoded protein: CASSVLGGRALNTEAFF.

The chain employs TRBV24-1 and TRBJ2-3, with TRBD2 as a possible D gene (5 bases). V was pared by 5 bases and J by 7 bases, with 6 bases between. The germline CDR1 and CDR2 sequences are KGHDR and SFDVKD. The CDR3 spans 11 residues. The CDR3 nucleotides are TGTGCCACCAGTGGGGAGCATACGCAGTATTTT. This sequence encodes CATSGEHTQYF.

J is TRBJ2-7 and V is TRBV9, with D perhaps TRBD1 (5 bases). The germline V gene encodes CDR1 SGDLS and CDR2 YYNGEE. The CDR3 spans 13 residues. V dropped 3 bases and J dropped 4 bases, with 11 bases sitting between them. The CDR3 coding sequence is TGTGCCAGCAGCGCGTACGCAGGGTACGAGCAGTACTTC. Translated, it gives CASSAYAGYEQYF. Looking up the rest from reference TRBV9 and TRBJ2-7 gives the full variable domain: DSGVTQTPKHLITATGQRVTLRCSPRSGDLSVYWYQQSLDQGLQFLIQYYNGEERAKGNILERFSAQQFPDLHSELNLSSLELGDSALYFCASSAYAGYEQYFGPGTRLTVT.

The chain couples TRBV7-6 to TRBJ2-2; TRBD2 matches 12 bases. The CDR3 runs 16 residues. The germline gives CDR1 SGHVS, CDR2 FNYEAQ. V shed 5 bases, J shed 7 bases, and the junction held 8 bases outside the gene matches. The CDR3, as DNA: TGTGCCAGCAGCCCTACGACTAGCGGGGGCCGCGGGGAGCTGTTTTTT. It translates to CASSPTTSGGRGELFF.

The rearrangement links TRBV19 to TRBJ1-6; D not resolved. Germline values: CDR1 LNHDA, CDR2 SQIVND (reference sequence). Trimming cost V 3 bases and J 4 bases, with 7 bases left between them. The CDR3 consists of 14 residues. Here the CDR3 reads CASSMERYNSPLHF. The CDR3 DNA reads TGTGCCAGTAGTATGGAGCGGTATAATTCACCCCTCCACTTT.

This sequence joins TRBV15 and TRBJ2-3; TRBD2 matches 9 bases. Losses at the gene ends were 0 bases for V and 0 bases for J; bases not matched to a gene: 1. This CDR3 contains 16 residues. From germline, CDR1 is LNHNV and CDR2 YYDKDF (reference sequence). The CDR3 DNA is TGTGCCACCAGCAGAGAACTAGCGGGCAGCACAGATACGCAGTATTTT. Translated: CATSRELAGSTDTQYF.

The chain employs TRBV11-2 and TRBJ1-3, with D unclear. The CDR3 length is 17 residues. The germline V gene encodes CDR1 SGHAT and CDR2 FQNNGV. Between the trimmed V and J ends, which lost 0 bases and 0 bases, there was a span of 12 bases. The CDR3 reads CASSLDFTTYSGNTIYF. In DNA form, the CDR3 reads TGTGCCAGCAGCTTAGATTTCACTACGTACTCTGGAAACACCATATATTTT. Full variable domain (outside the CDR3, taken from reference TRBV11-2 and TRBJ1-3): EAGVAQSPRYKIIEKRQSVAFWCNPISGHATLYWYQQILGQGPKLLIQFQNNGVVDDSQLPKDRFSAERLKGVDSTLKIQPAKLEDSAVYLCASSLDFTTYSGNTIYFGEGSWLTVV.

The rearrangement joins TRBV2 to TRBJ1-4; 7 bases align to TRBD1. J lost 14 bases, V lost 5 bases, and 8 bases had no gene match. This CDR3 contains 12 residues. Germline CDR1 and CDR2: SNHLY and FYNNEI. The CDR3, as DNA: TGTGCCAGCAGTCCCGACAGGGATCTTCTGTTTTTT. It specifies CASSPDRDLLFF.

CDR3 amino acids: CASSFGGVYTGELFF. The CDR3 DNA is TGTGCCAGCAGCTTTGGGGGGGTGTACACCGGGGAGCTGTTTTTT. The chain employs TRBV7-9 and TRBJ2-2; 7 bases map to TRBD2. The CDR3 consists of 15 residues. Germline-derived CDR1 and CDR2 are SEHNR and FQNEAQ (reference sequence). The junction had 4 bases not matched to a gene; V was cut back by 3 bases and J by 3 bases.

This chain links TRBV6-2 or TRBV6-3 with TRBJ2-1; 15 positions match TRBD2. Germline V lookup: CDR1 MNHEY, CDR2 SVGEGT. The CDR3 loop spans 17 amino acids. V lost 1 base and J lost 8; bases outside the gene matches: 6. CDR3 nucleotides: TGTGCCAGCAGTTACTTGGGACTAGCGGGGGGCCGGGATGAGCAGTTCTTC. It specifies CASSYLGLAGGRDEQFF.

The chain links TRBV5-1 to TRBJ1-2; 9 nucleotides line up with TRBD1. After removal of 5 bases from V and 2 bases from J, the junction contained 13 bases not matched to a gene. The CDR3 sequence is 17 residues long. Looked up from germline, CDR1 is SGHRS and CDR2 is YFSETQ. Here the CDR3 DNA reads TGCGCCAGCAGACCTTACGGGACAGGGCGTCCCAACTATGGCTACACCTTC. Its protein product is CASRPYGTGRPNYGYTF.

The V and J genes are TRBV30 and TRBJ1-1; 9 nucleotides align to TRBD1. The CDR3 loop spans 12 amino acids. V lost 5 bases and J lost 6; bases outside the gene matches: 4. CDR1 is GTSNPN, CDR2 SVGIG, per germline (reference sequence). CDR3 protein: CAWLDRGAEAFF. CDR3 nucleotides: TGTGCCTGGTTGGACAGGGGAGCTGAAGCTTTCTTT.

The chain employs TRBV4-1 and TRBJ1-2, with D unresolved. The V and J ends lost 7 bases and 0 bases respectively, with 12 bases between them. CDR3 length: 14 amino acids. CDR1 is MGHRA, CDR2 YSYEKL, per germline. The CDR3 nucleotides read TGCGCCAGCACTGGTGATCCTACTAACTATGGCTACACCTTC. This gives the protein CASTGDPTNYGYTF.

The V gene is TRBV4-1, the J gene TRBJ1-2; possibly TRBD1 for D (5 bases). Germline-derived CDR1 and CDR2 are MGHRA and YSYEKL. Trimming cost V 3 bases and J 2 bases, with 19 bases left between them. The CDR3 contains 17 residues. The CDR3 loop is CASSQNADVGRNYGYTF. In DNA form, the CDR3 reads TGCGCCAGCAGCCAGAATGCGGATGTGGGGCGCAACTATGGCTACACCTTC.

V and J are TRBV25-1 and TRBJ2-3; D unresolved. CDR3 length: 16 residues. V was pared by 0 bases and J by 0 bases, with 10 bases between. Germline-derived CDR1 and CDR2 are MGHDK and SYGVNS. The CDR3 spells CASSEYRTFSTDTQYF. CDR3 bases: TGTGCCAGCAGTGAATATCGCACATTTAGCACAGATACGCAGTATTTT.

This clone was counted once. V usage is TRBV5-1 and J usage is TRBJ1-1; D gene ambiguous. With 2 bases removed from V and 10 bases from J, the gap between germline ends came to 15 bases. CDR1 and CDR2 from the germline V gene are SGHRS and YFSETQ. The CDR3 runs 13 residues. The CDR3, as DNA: TGCGCCAGCAGCTTTGATCAGGAACAACGAGCTTTCTTT. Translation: CASSFDQEQRAFF.

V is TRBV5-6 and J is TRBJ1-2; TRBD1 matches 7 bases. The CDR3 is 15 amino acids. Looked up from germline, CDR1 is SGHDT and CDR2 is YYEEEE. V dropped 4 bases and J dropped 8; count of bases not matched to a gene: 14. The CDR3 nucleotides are TGTGCCAGCAGCGGCGACAGGGTCGGGTACTGGGGCTACACCTTC. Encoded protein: CASSGDRVGYWGYTF.

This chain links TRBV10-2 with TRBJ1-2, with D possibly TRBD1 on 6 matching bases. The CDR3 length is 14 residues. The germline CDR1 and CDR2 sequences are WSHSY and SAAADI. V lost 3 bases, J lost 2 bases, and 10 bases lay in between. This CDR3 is CASSDTGRNYGYTF. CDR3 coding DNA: TGCGCCAGCAGTGACACAGGGCGGAACTATGGCTACACCTTC.

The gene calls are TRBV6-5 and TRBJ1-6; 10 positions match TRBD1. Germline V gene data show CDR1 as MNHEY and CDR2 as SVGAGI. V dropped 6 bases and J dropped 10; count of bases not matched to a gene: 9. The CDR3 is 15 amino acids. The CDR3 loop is CASRAGTGVLSPLHF. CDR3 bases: TGTGCCAGCAGGGCCGGGACAGGGGTTTTGTCACCCCTCCACTTT.

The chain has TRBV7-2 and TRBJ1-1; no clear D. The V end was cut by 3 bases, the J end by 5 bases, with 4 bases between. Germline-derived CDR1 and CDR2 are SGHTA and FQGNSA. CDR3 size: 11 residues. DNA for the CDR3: TGTGCCAGCAGCTTCTTAACTGAAGCTTTCTTT. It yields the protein CASSFLTEAFF.

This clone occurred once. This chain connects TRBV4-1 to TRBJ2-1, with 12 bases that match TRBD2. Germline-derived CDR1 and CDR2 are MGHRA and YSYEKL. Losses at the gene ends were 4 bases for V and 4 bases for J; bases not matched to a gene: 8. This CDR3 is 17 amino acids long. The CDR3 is CASSPSSGGADYNEQFF. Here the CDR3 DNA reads TGCGCCAGCAGCCCCTCTAGCGGGGGGGCGGATTACAATGAGCAGTTCTTC.

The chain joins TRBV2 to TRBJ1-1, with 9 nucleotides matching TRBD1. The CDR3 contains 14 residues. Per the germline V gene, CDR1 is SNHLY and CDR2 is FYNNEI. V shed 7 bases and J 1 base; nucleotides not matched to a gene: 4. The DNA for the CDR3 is TGTGCCAGCACAAAGACAGGGGGGAACACTGAAGCTTTCTTT. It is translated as CASTKTGGNTEAFF. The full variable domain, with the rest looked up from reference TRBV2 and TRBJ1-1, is EPEVTQTPSHQVTQMGQEVILRCVPISNHLYFYWYRQILGQKVEFLVSFYNNEISEKSEIFDDQFSVERPDGSNFTLKIRSTKLEDSAMYFCASTKTGGNTEAFFGQGTRLTVV.